The 20 T cell receptor beta chains below all came from one sample that was sequenced in a study of T cells after yellow fever vaccination. In TCRdb, the 5' RACE reads were re-called with MiXCR into one record per CDR3 protein. The sample has some 600,000 distinct CDR3 sequences; around a sixth are singletons. Sequences were derived from PBMCs, sampled around 5 days after the first yellow fever vaccination. These receptors were collected from a man younger than 30 who received the YFV17D yellow fever vaccine.

CDR3 region: CASSPGIAQQTKNIQYF. The CDR3, as DNA: TGCGCCAGCAGCCCGGGAATAGCCCAACAAACCAAAAACATTCAGTACTTC. The V gene is TRBV4-1, the J gene TRBJ2-4; D possibly corresponds to TRBD2 (5 bases). The V end lost 4 bases, the J end lost 2 bases, and 18 bases lay between the germline ends. Germline lookup yields CDR1 MGHRA and CDR2 YSYEKL. The CDR3 runs to 17 residues.

This clonotype has just a few counts. The gene calls are TRBV7-2 and TRBJ2-3; 9 bases map to TRBD1. The junction had 5 bases not matched to a gene; V was cut back by 4 bases and J by 3 bases. Germline CDR1 SGHTA, CDR2 FQGNSA. CDR3 length: 15 residues. The CDR3 DNA follows: TGTGCCAGCAGCTCGGGACAGGGTTTGACAGATACGCAGTATTTT. Amino acid sequence: CASSSGQGLTDTQYF.

The CDR3 DNA follows: TGTGCCAGTAGTACAAGGGGGTATAATTCACCCCTCCACTTT. It translates to CASSTRGYNSPLHF. J is TRBJ1-6 and V is TRBV19, with D maybe TRBD1 (6 bases). Trimming took off 4 bases at V and 4 bases at J, with 8 bases between the two ends. CDR3 length: 14 residues. Germline loops: CDR1 LNHDA, CDR2 SQIVND (reference sequence).

This clonotype showed up just a few times. CDR3 protein: CASSPSGLYEQFF. CDR3 DNA: TGCGCCAGCAGCCCCTCTGGGCTCTATGAGCAGTTCTTC. This chain connects TRBV4-3 to TRBJ2-1, with no clear D. Trimming left V 4 bases short and J 8 bases short, with 12 bases between. This CDR3 is 13 amino acids long. Germline loops: CDR1 LGHNA, CDR2 YSLEER.

The CDR3 bases are TGTGCCAGCAGCTTCGGTCTTCCTGATACGCAGTATTTT. Protein: CASSFGLPDTQYF. J is TRBJ2-3 and V is TRBV5-4; D remains ambiguous. Deletions cut 2 bases from V and 6 bases from J, with 10 bases between. In germline, CDR1 is SGHNT, CDR2 YYREEE (reference sequence). The CDR3 runs 13 residues.

V is TRBV7-2 and J is TRBJ2-2; TRBD1 is a possible D gene (5 bases). The CDR3 has 15 amino acids. Trimming stripped 3 bases from V and 4 bases from J, with 12 bases between. Germline CDR1 is SGHTA and CDR2 is FQGNSA. Here the CDR3 reads CASSFTAGITGELFF. CDR3 DNA sequence: TGTGCCAGCAGCTTTACCGCAGGGATCACCGGGGAGCTGTTTTTT.

V and J are TRBV4-1 and TRBJ2-7; TRBD1 might be the D (5 bases). The CDR3 sequence is 17 residues long. The germline V gene has CDR1 MGHRA and CDR2 YSYEKL. Between the trimmed V and J ends, which lost 2 bases and 2 bases, there was a span of 19 bases. CDR3 coding DNA: TGCGCCAGCAGCCAAACCCTCGGCAGGGTGGTCCCCTACGAGCAGTACTTC. Protein: CASSQTLGRVVPYEQYF.

This clonotype appeared a few times. V usage is TRBV29-1 and J usage is TRBJ2-1, with 8 nucleotides matching TRBD2. Per germline, CDR1 SQVTM and CDR2 ANQGSEA. Unmatched junction bases numbered 8, after V lost 6 bases and J lost 7 bases. The CDR3 runs to 13 residues. CDR3 region: CSVHYGGGNEQFF. CDR3 nucleotides: TGCAGCGTCCATTACGGCGGGGGGAATGAGCAGTTCTTC.

This clonotype has only a few counts. The genes are TRBV5-1 and TRBJ1-1; D unresolved. CDR3 length: 14 residues. The V end lost 3 bases, the J end lost 3 bases, and 12 bases lay between the germline ends. Per germline, CDR1 SGHRS and CDR2 YFSETQ. CDR3 bases: TGCGCCAGCAGCTCGGGAAGGGAGTACACTGAAGCTTTCTTT. Amino acids: CASSSGREYTEAFF. Full variable domain (missing parts from reference TRBV5-1 and TRBJ1-1): KAGVTQTPRYLIKTRGQQVTLSCSPISGHRSVSWYQQTPGQGLQFLFEYFSETQRNKGNFPGRFSGRQFSNSRSEMNVSTLELGDSALYLCASSSGREYTEAFFGQGTRLTVV.

The table lists this clonotype with a few counts. The chain has TRBV28 and TRBJ2-7; unclear D gene. V was cut by 5 bases and J by 4 bases, with 12 bases left in between. CDR3 length equals 13 residues. In germline, CDR1 is MDHEN, CDR2 SYDVKM. The CDR3 DNA is TGTGCCAGCAGTGAGGCACCATCTTACGAGCAGTACGTC. It specifies CASSEAPSYEQYV.

This clonotype was recorded a few times. The chain carries TRBV4-1 and TRBJ1-1; D not certain. V lost 2 bases to trimming and J lost 7 bases, with 20 bases between them. CDR3 length: 16 amino acids. Germline-derived CDR1 and CDR2 are MGHRA and YSYEKL. The CDR3 DNA is TGCGCCAGCAGCCAATGGATGGACCGAGGCCTAGATGAAGCTTTCTTT. It is translated as CASSQWMDRGLDEAFF.

This chain joins TRBV20-1 and TRBJ2-5; no reliable D call. The V end was cut by 6 bases, the J end by 5 bases, with 10 bases between. The germline CDR1 and CDR2 sequences are DFQATT and SNEGSKA (reference sequence). The length of the CDR3 is 11 residues. The CDR3 DNA is TGCAGTGCAACCCCCTCCGAGACCCAGTACTTC. This codes for CSATPSETQYF.

This clonotype has more than one count but fewer than ten. The chain has TRBV12-3 or TRBV12-4 and TRBJ1-1; D not resolved. This CDR3 comprises 14 residues. V gave up 3 bases and J gave up 3 bases, with 11 bases separating them. The CDR3 protein is CASSFPWGDTEAFF. Here the CDR3 DNA reads TGTGCCAGCAGTTTTCCTTGGGGAGACACTGAAGCTTTCTTT.

In this sample, this clonotype turned up many times. This chain connects TRBV5-1 to TRBJ1-4, with D possibly matching TRBD1 (5 bases). The CDR3 length is 14 residues. Deletions cut 3 bases from V and 7 bases from J, with 13 bases between. The V gene's germline CDR1 is SGHRS and CDR2 YFSETQ. In DNA form, the CDR3 reads TGCGCCAGCAGCTACGGGACGGGACGTGAAAAACTGTTTTTT. Translated: CASSYGTGREKLFF.

This clonotype was counted only a few times. CDR3 residues: CASTLGLGFSYNEQFF. The CDR3, as DNA: TGTGCCAGCACCCTGGGGCTAGGGTTCTCCTACAATGAGCAGTTCTTC. The chain joins TRBV12-3 or TRBV12-4 to TRBJ2-1; perhaps TRBD1 as D (5 bases). The CDR3 consists of 16 residues. Trimming stripped 7 bases from V and 0 bases from J, with 16 bases between.

The V gene is TRBV27, the J gene TRBJ1-4; D ambiguous. V was pared by 5 bases and J by 1 base, with 20 bases between. There are 18 residues in the CDR3. CDR1 is MNHEY and CDR2 is SMNVEV in the germline V gene (reference sequence). This CDR3 reads CASSPQMGFRRTNEKLFF. The CDR3 DNA is TGTGCCAGCAGTCCCCAGATGGGGTTCAGAAGAACTAATGAAAAACTGTTTTTT.

This clonotype was counted a few times. The chain uses TRBV27 and TRBJ2-1; 8 bases fit TRBD1. V trimming: 5 bases; J trimming: 12 bases; junction bases outside the gene matches: 6. The CDR3 contains 12 residues. The germline V gene has CDR1 MNHEY and CDR2 SMNVEV (reference sequence). The CDR3 region is CASSRQGTGQFF. Written as DNA, the CDR3 is TGTGCCAGCAGTAGACAGGGGACGGGGCAGTTCTTC.

This clonotype was counted between two and nine times. The chain joins TRBV6-1 to TRBJ1-5; 7 positions agree with TRBD1. CDR3 length: 15 residues. Germline trimming cut 6 bases from V and 4 bases from J; bases unmatched to any gene: 9. CDR1 and CDR2 (germline): MNHNS, SASEGT. Here the CDR3 reads CASRVGTAPNQPQHF. As DNA, the CDR3 is TGTGCCAGCAGAGTAGGGACAGCTCCTAATCAGCCCCAGCATTTT.

There are many counts of this clonotype. This sequence joins TRBV7-9 and TRBJ2-3; TRBD1 agrees at 8 bases. This CDR3 is 13 amino acids long. Germline CDR1 is SEHNR and CDR2 is FQNEAQ (reference sequence). Trimming removed 5 bases from V and 4 bases from J; junction bases left unmatched: 2. The CDR3 reads CASSQGAADTQYF. In nucleotides, the CDR3 is TGTGCCAGCAGCCAGGGGGCGGCAGATACGCAGTATTTT.

This clonotype is a singleton in its sample. The chain joins TRBV7-2 to TRBJ2-3, with 10 bases lining up with TRBD2. The CDR3 contains 17 residues. The ends lost 0 bases at V and 4 bases at J; junction bases unmatched: 7. Germline V gene lookup returns CDR1 SGHTA and CDR2 FQGNSA. The CDR3: CTSSLALAGAVADTQYF. Written as DNA, the CDR3 is TGTACCAGCAGCTTAGCGCTAGCGGGGGCTGTTGCAGATACGCAGTATTTT.